This T cell receptor beta chain was sequenced for a study of naive and memory T cell subsets. Study results and caveats: The RNA method is potentially sensitive to activation and differentiation changes.

In its sample, this clonotype was seen many times. Antigen unknown. A UMI-containing oligonucleotide was joined by 3' ligation to the TCR cDNA template. Adult healthy volunteers gave 2.5 ml peripheral blood for whole-blood RNA. The V segment lost 3 bases and the J segment 1 base; nucleotides outside the gene matches: 1. The germline CDR1 and CDR2 sequences are MGHRA and YSYEKL. This CDR3 spans 15 amino acids. The SP2 primer and nested alpha and beta constant region primers amplified ligated cDNA in four rounds. Alpha and beta constant region primers primed reverse transcription for blood and skin samples. One entry per CDR3 protein results from TCRdb running MiXCR on the 5' RACE reads. This sample has more than 60,000 distinct CDR3 sequences, with more than 6.5% found just once.

The receptor comes from a female donor in good health. The chain recombines TRBV4-1 with TRBJ1-4, with 8 bases aligning to TRBD1. The chain's CDR3 is CASSQGTGTNEKLFF. In nucleotides, the CDR3 is TGCGCCAGCAGCCAGGGGACAGGAACTAATGAAAAACTGTTTTTT.